These 10 T cell receptor beta chains were all obtained from the same sample, sequenced in a study of CDR3 diversity in severe acne. MiXCR, applied by TCRdb to the PCR reads, yields one record per CDR3 protein. The repertoire has roughly 100,000 distinct CDR3 sequences, 51% of them found once; the top ten carry about an eighth. The sequenced sample was blood. The receptors originated from a male donor with acne.

The V and J genes are TRBV3-1 and TRBJ1-1, with TRBD1 identical over 7 bases. Germline trimming cut 4 bases from V and 5 bases from J; bases unmatched to any gene: 4. The CDR3 is 13 residues long. Germline V lookup: CDR1 LGHDT, CDR2 YNNKEL (reference sequence). The CDR3: CASSPTGLTEAFF. The CDR3 region has the DNA TGTGCCAGCAGCCCGACAGGGCTGACTGAAGCTTTCTTT.

The chain links TRBV6-5 to TRBJ2-2; TRBD1 is a possible D gene (5 bases). Germline assignment: CDR1 MNHEY and CDR2 SVGAGI. This CDR3 contains 16 residues. Trimming took off 2 bases at V and 5 bases at J, with 15 bases between the two ends. The DNA of the CDR3 is TGTGCCAGCAGTTACGGTTGGACACTAAATACCGGGGAGCTGTTTTTT. Its protein is CASSYGWTLNTGELFF.

The J gene is TRBJ2-5, the V gene TRBV28, with D possibly matching TRBD1 (5 bases). The V and J ends lost 5 bases and 5 bases respectively, with 15 bases between them. The germline V gene encodes CDR1 MDHEN and CDR2 SYDVKM. CDR3 size: 14 residues. CDR3 sequence reads: CASSPRQPAETQYF. CDR3 in DNA: TGTGCCAGCAGTCCCCGACAGCCCGCGGAGACCCAGTACTTC.

The chain combines TRBV19 with TRBJ2-2; D perhaps matches TRBD1 (8 bases). The V gene's germline CDR1 is LNHDA and CDR2 SQIVND (reference sequence). V lost 11 bases and J lost 4, with 17 bases in between. The CDR3 consists of 14 residues. CDR3 sequence (DNA): TGTGCCTTGGGAGGGGGACAGGTCACCGGGGAGCTGTTTTTT. Protein product: CALGGGQVTGELFF. Full variable domain (rest looked up from reference TRBV19 and TRBJ2-2): DGGITQSPKYLFRKEGQNVTLSCEQNLNHDAMYWYRQDPGQGLRLIYYSQIVNDFQKGDIAEGYSVSREKKESFPLTVTSAQKNPTAFYLCALGGGQVTGELFFGEGSRLTVL.

With regard to this clonotype: A read error may produce the germline difference seen at one junction end. The V gene is TRBV12-3 or TRBV12-4, the J gene TRBJ2-1, with TRBD2 matching 7 bases. This CDR3 has 16 residues. Here the CDR3 reads CASSSPFPTSYNVQFF. CDR3 bases: TGTGCCAGCAGTTCCCCCTTCCCGACTAGCTACAATGTGCAGTTCTTC.

This clonotype was seen repeatedly, ten times or more. V usage is TRBV6-5 and J usage is TRBJ2-7; D gene unclear. Trimming removed 8 bases at V and 2 bases at J, with 10 bases between. The CDR3 has 12 residues. The germline V gene has CDR1 MNHEY and CDR2 SVGAGI. The CDR3 loop is CASRTSTYEQYF. The CDR3 DNA is TGTGCCAGCCGGACGTCAACCTACGAGCAGTACTTC.

About this clonotype: A much more abundant neighbour one base away suggests this may be a read error. The V gene is TRBV5-4, the J gene TRBJ2-3; the match to TRBD2 covers 12 bases. Germline-derived CDR1 and CDR2 are SGHNT and YYREEE (reference sequence). The CDR3 runs to 15 residues. Here the CDR3 reads CASSSTSGSTDAQYF. The CDR3 DNA reads as TGTGCCAGCAGCTCGACTAGCGGGAGTACAGATGCGCAGTATTTT.

This clonotype was recorded many times. The chain couples TRBV11-2 to TRBJ2-7; 8 bases match TRBD1. This CDR3 is 12 amino acids long. The germline V gene has CDR1 SGHAT and CDR2 FQNNGV. V lost 5 bases and J lost 6; bases outside the gene matches: 3. This CDR3 is CASSGTGVEQYV. The CDR3 DNA reads TGTGCCAGCAGCGGGACAGGAGTCGAGCAGTACGTC.

In regard to this clonotype: One junction end does not reproduce the germline sequence, and a read error may be involved. This chain connects TRBV10-3 to TRBJ1-2; 8 bases align to TRBD1. The CDR3 runs 15 residues. Per germline, CDR1 ENHRY and CDR2 SYGVKD. CDR3 DNA: TGTGCCATCAATGAGTCGAGGGACAGGCCCTATGGCTACACCTTC. Protein product: CAINESRDRPYGYTF.

The gene calls are TRBV28 and TRBJ2-2; 10 bases match TRBD2. Germline assignment: CDR1 MDHEN and CDR2 SYDVKM. This CDR3 spans 15 amino acids. Trimming took 6 bases from V and 4 from J; bases not matched to a gene: 5. CDR3 loop: CASRPGLAFTGELFF. The CDR3 bases are TGTGCCAGCAGACCGGGACTAGCGTTCACCGGGGAGCTGTTTTTT.